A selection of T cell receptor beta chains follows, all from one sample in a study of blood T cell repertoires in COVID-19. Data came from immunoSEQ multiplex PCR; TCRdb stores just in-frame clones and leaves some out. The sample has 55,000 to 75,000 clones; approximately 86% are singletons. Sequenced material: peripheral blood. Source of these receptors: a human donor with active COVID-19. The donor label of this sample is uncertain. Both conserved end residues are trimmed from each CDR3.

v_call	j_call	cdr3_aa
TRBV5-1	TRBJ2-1	ASSLYPSGTYNEQF
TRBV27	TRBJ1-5	ASSLVGQGEYSNQPQH
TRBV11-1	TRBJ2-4	ASSLRWQRAKNIQY
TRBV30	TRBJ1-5	AWSVQEHQPQH
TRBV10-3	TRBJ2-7	AISGDRVYEQY
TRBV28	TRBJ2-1	ATDGTGDNEQF
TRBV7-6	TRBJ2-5	ASSLWGAGVETQY
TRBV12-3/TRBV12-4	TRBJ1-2	ASSSRNYGYT
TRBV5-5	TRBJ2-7	ASSRGQGRSTYEQY
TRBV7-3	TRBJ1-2	ASSLGPTGQGYT
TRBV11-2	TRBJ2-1	ASSLSGDEQF
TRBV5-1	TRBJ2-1	ATRDPKGEQF
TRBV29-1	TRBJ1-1	STRTGGIAF
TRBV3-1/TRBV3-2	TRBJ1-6	ASSTGNNSPLH
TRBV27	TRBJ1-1	ASSLRRDTEAF
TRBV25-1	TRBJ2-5	ASSAPTGRETQY
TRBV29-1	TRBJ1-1	SVVSSGTEAF
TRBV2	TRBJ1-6	ASGSSGQPNSPLH
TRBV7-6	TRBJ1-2	ASSLVIYLYT
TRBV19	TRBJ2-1	ASAAQGENEQF
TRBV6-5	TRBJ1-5	ASSTGQFNQPQH
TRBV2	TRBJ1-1	ASSKVGTDRTEAF
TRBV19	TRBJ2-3	ASSPRDTSTDTQY
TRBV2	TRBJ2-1	ASSEDSVNEQF
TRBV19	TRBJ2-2	ASRPGTRGTGELF
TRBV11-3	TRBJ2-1	ASSSRLAGGSSYNEQF